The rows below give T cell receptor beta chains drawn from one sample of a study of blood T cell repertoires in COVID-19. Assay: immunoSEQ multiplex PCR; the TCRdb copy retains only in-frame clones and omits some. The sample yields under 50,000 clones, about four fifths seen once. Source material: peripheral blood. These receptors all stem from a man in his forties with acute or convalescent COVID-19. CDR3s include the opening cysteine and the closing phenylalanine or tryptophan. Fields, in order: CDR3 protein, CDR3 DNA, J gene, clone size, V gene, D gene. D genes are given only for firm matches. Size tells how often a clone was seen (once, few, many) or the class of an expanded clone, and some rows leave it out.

CDR3 protein: CASSPNMRLGANVLTF
CDR3 DNA: TGTGCCAGCAGCCCGAACATGCGACTTGGGGCCAACGTCCTGACTTTC
J gene: TRBJ2-6
clone size: .
V gene: TRBV7-9
D gene: .

CDR3 protein: CASSLGLAGASSGANVLTF
CDR3 DNA: TGTGCCAGCAGCTTGGGGTTAGCGGGGGCGAGCTCTGGGGCCAACGTCCTGACTTTC
J gene: TRBJ2-6
clone size: .
V gene: TRBV7-2
D gene: TRBD2

CDR3 protein: CSAPTGGIYTF
CDR3 DNA: TGCAGTGCTCCTACAGGGGGCATCTACACCTTC
J gene: TRBJ1-2
clone size: .
V gene: TRBV20-1
D gene: TRBD1

CDR3 protein: CASSLWAEGAEQYF
CDR3 DNA: TGTGCCAGCAGTTTATGGGCTGAGGGGGCTGAGCAGTACTTC
J gene: TRBJ2-7
clone size: .
V gene: TRBV27
D gene: TRBD1

CDR3 protein: CASSLAEGAFGELFF
CDR3 DNA: TGCGCCAGCAGCTTGGCAGAGGGGGCATTCGGGGAGCTGTTTTTT
J gene: TRBJ2-2
clone size: .
V gene: TRBV5-1
D gene: TRBD1

CDR3 protein: CATSIVGGVETQYF
CDR3 DNA: TGTGCCACCAGTATTGTGGGGGGAGTAGAGACCCAGTACTTC
J gene: TRBJ2-5
clone size: .
V gene: TRBV24-1
D gene: .

CDR3 protein: CASSLGGAGQYF
CDR3 DNA: TGTGCCAGCAGCTTGGGTGGGGCAGGGCAGTACTTC
J gene: TRBJ2-7
clone size: .
V gene: TRBV5-8
D gene: .

CDR3 protein: CASSPGQGFYEQYF
CDR3 DNA: TGTGCCAGCAGCCCTGGACAGGGGTTCTACGAGCAGTACTTC
J gene: TRBJ2-7
clone size: .
V gene: TRBV5-4
D gene: TRBD1

CDR3 protein: CASSLPGVIQETQYF
CDR3 DNA: TGTGCCAGCAGTTTACCAGGGGTGATCCAAGAGACCCAGTACTTC
J gene: TRBJ2-5
clone size: .
V gene: TRBV28
D gene: .

CDR3 protein: CASSLAGWSGVDYGYTF
CDR3 DNA: TGTGCCAGCAGCTTGGCGGGGTGGTCAGGGGTGGACTATGGCTACACCTTC
J gene: TRBJ1-2
clone size: few
V gene: TRBV5-4
D gene: .

CDR3 protein: CASTWGGGESYEQYF
CDR3 DNA: TGCGCCAGCACCTGGGGGGGCGGAGAGTCCTACGAGCAGTACTTC
J gene: TRBJ2-7
clone size: .
V gene: TRBV5-1
D gene: .

CDR3 protein: CASRLAGEEYF
CDR3 DNA: TGTGCCAGCAGGCTAGCGGGTGAGGAGTATTTT
J gene: TRBJ2-3
clone size: .
V gene: TRBV3-1/TRBV3-2
D gene: TRBD2

CDR3 protein: CASGLQSLGHTDTQYF
CDR3 DNA: TGTGCTAGTGGTTTGCAATCACTAGGCCACACAGATACGCAGTATTTT
J gene: TRBJ2-3
clone size: .
V gene: TRBV12-5
D gene: .

CDR3 protein: CASSSWLGTDHYGYTF
CDR3 DNA: TGTGCCAGCAGTTCCTGGTTGGGGACAGACCATTATGGCTACACCTTC
J gene: TRBJ1-2
clone size: few
V gene: TRBV7-9
D gene: TRBD1

CDR3 protein: CASSLLGQLSSGANVLTF
CDR3 DNA: TGTGCCAGCAGTTTATTGGGACAGCTAAGCTCTGGGGCCAACGTCCTGACTTTC
J gene: TRBJ2-6
clone size: .
V gene: TRBV28
D gene: TRBD1

CDR3 protein: CATPPSTGYGYTF
CDR3 DNA: TGCGCCACCCCACCTTCGACAGGGTATGGCTACACCTTC
J gene: TRBJ1-2
clone size: .
V gene: TRBV10-1
D gene: TRBD1

CDR3 protein: CASVRDRGSYEQYF
CDR3 DNA: TGTGCCAGCGTCCGGGACAGGGGTTCCTACGAGCAGTACTTC
J gene: TRBJ2-7
clone size: .
V gene: TRBV2
D gene: TRBD1

CDR3 protein: CASSLGGSAKNIQYF
CDR3 DNA: TGTGCCAGCAGTTTAGGGGGGTCTGCCAAAAACATTCAGTACTTC
J gene: TRBJ2-4
clone size: .
V gene: TRBV27
D gene: .

CDR3 protein: CASSVAPDRGEKLFF
CDR3 DNA: TGTGCCAGCAGCGTAGCTCCCGACAGGGGCGAAAAACTGTTTTTT
J gene: TRBJ1-4
clone size: .
V gene: TRBV9
D gene: TRBD1

CDR3 protein: CASSPSVVPSTDTQYF
CDR3 DNA: TGTGCCAGCTCACCAAGCGTTGTTCCAAGCACAGATACGCAGTATTTT
J gene: TRBJ2-3
clone size: .
V gene: TRBV18
D gene: .

CDR3 protein: CAISVRDTEDTQYF
CDR3 DNA: TGTGCCATCAGTGTTCGGGATACGGAAGATACGCAGTATTTT
J gene: TRBJ2-3
clone size: .
V gene: TRBV10-3
D gene: .

CDR3 protein: CASSLNWRDTEAFF
CDR3 DNA: TGTGCCAGCAGCTTAAATTGGAGGGACACTGAAGCTTTCTTT
J gene: TRBJ1-1
clone size: .
V gene: TRBV7-9
D gene: .

CDR3 protein: CASSLTVNEKLFF
CDR3 DNA: TGTGCCAGCAGCTTGACAGTTAATGAAAAACTGTTTTTT
J gene: TRBJ1-4
clone size: .
V gene: TRBV7-8
D gene: .

CDR3 protein: CASSLIGGDTEAFF
CDR3 DNA: TGTGCCAGCAGCTTGATCGGGGGAGACACTGAAGCTTTCTTT
J gene: TRBJ1-1
clone size: .
V gene: TRBV11-2
D gene: .